This entry lists 26 T cell receptor beta chains sequenced from one sample in a study of blood T cell repertoires in COVID-19. The method was immunoSEQ multiplex PCR; TCRdb's version includes in-frame clones alone and lacks a portion of them. Seen here are some 110,000 clones, 85% to 90% observed once, and the top ten hold about 5.1%. Sequenced material: peripheral blood. Every receptor here comes from a human donor in a cohort sampled during active COVID-19.

This clone was found a few times. In nucleotides, the CDR3 is TGTGCCACCCAGCCGGGGGGTTTAGAGACCCAGTACTTC. This translates into CATQPGGLETQYF. The chain uses TRBV7-9 and TRBJ2-5; the match to TRBD2 covers 7 bases. V shed 10 bases, J shed 4 bases, and the junction held 9 bases outside the gene matches. Germline V gene lookup returns CDR1 SEHNR and CDR2 FQNEAQ (reference sequence). This CDR3 comprises 13 residues.

J is TRBJ2-1 and V is TRBV3-1 (or the pseudogene TRBV3-2); D gene ambiguous. V dropped 2 bases and J dropped 4 bases, with 6 bases sitting between them. Looked up from germline, CDR1 is LGHDT and CDR2 is YNNKEL (reference sequence). The CDR3 length is 13 residues. The CDR3 reads CASSQRSYNEQFF. CDR3 DNA sequence: TGTGCCAGCAGCCAACGTAGTTACAATGAGCAGTTCTTC.

This rearrangement joins TRBV9 to TRBJ2-7; D may be TRBD1 (5 bases). Trimming removed 0 bases from V and 3 bases from J, with 13 bases in between. This CDR3 spans 15 amino acids. Germline V gene data show CDR1 as SGDLS and CDR2 as YYNGEE. DNA of the CDR3: TGTGCCAGCAGCGTAGGTGTCGACAGTGACTACGAGCAGTACTTC. Protein sequence: CASSVGVDSDYEQYF.

V is TRBV3-1 (or the pseudogene TRBV3-2) and J is TRBJ2-2; 8 nucleotides agree with TRBD1. The germline CDR1 and CDR2 sequences are LGHDT and YNNKEL (reference sequence). The CDR3 is made up of 17 amino acids. With 1 base clipped from V and 7 bases from J, the junction kept 11 bases outside the gene matches. CDR3 nucleotides: TGTGCCAGCAGCCAAGCCCCTGGACAGGGAGGAAACGGGGAGCTGTTTTTT. Translating it yields CASSQAPGQGGNGELFF.

V and J are TRBV10-3 and TRBJ2-7; 8 nucleotides agree with TRBD2. The length of the CDR3 is 15 residues. Trimming cost V 0 bases and J 3 bases; bases outside gene matches: 4. Germline CDR1 is ENHRY and CDR2 is SYGVKD. The DNA of the CDR3 is TGTGCCATCAGTGAGTCCCCTAGCGGGCACTACGAGCAGTACTTC. It encodes CAISESPSGHYEQYF.

This clone was seen a handful of times. The CDR3 DNA reads TGTGCCAGCAGCTTAGCCCAGAACAGGGGAAACTATGGCTACACCTTC. It codes for CASSLAQNRGNYGYTF. The chain is built from TRBV7-9 and TRBJ1-2; 7 bases align to TRBD1. The length of the CDR3 is 16 residues. The germline CDR1 and CDR2 sequences are SEHNR and FQNEAQ (reference sequence). J was trimmed by 2 bases and V by 0 bases; bases with no gene match: 6.

The rearrangement uses TRBV2 and TRBJ2-3; D uncertain. Trimming left V 6 bases short and J 0 bases short, with 10 bases between. Germline assignment: CDR1 SNHLY and CDR2 FYNNEI. This CDR3 contains 14 residues. CDR3 coding DNA: TGTGCCAGCAGCCTGCGGCAGAGCACAGATACGCAGTATTTT. Translation: CASSLRQSTDTQYF.

The rearrangement joins TRBV28 to TRBJ2-3, with TRBD2 matching 9 bases. The CDR3 totals 15 residues. CDR1 MDHEN and CDR2 SYDVKM come from the germline V gene. The junction had 11 bases not matched to a gene; V was cut back by 6 bases and J by 7 bases. The CDR3 DNA sequence: TGTGCCAGCAGAAATAGCGGGAGTCCGATCCATACGCAGTATTTT. Its protein is CASRNSGSPIHTQYF.

This chain connects TRBV4-1 to TRBJ2-1; D remains ambiguous. Trimming left V 1 base short and J 3 bases short, with 13 bases between. This CDR3 region has 16 residues. The V gene's germline CDR1 is MGHRA and CDR2 YSYEKL. Written as DNA, the CDR3 is TGCGCCAGCAGCCAAGGAGAAAGGCAGGTCTACAATGAGCAGTTCTTC. Translated, it gives CASSQGERQVYNEQFF.

The V and J genes are TRBV5-4 and TRBJ2-1, with a weak D call TRBD1 (5 bases). Per the germline V gene, CDR1 is SGHNT and CDR2 is YYREEE (reference sequence). The CDR3 runs 13 residues. V was trimmed by 4 bases and J by 5 bases, leaving 10 bases between them. The CDR3 DNA reads TGTGCCAGCAGCCTAGGGGAAAACAATGAGCAGTTCTTC. Translated, it gives CASSLGENNEQFF.

CDR3 in DNA: TGTGCCAGCAGCGTAGGGGGAGTTCGCACAGATACGCAGTATTTT. It is translated as CASSVGGVRTDTQYF. This rearrangement joins TRBV9 to TRBJ2-3; the D gene is possibly TRBD2 (5 bases). The CDR3 has 15 amino acids. Germline V gene sequence: CDR1 SGDLS, CDR2 YYNGEE. Deletions cut 0 bases from V and 1 base from J, with 9 bases between.

The chain joins TRBV27 to TRBJ2-7; D gene uncertain. Germline V lookup: CDR1 MNHEY, CDR2 SMNVEV (reference sequence). The CDR3 loop spans 15 amino acids. The ends were cut back, 2 bases at V and 2 bases at J, with 13 bases in the middle. Here the CDR3 DNA reads TGTGCCAGCAGTTTAGTCCCCGGTGGTGCCTACGAGCAGTACTTC. Translation: CASSLVPGGAYEQYF.

This sequence joins TRBV9 and TRBJ2-3, with TRBD2 as a possible D gene (5 bases). Germline assignment: CDR1 SGDLS and CDR2 YYNGEE. The CDR3 totals 15 residues. Trimming removed 1 base from V and 2 bases from J, with 11 bases in between. CDR3 sequence reads: CASSVSYGITDTQYF. The CDR3 bases are TGTGCCAGCAGCGTATCGTACGGGATCACAGATACGCAGTATTTT.

This rearrangement joins TRBV7-2 to TRBJ1-5; D may be TRBD1 (6 bases). Trimming left V 2 bases short and J 1 base short, with 15 bases between. The CDR3 is 17 amino acids. Germline V gene lookup returns CDR1 SGHTA and CDR2 FQGNSA. This CDR3 is CASSLKVRGYSNQPQHF. The CDR3 coding sequence is TGTGCCAGCAGCTTAAAAGTGAGGGGGTACAGCAATCAGCCCCAGCATTTT.

To note about this clone: The junction does not match germline at one end; this may be a read error. This chain connects TRBV11-2 to TRBJ2-2; 11 bases line up with TRBD1. The CDR3 is 13 amino acids. Germline V gene lookup returns CDR1 SGHAT and CDR2 FQNNGV. In nucleotides, the CDR3 is TGTGCCAGCAGCTATCAAGGGACAGGGGGGCTGTTTTTT. Protein product: CASSYQGTGGLFF.

The chain links TRBV18 to TRBJ1-5; 9 positions match TRBD1. Germline trimming cut 6 bases from V and 3 bases from J; bases unmatched to any gene: 6. The CDR3 runs to 15 residues. Germline V gives CDR1 KGHSH, CDR2 LQKENI. This CDR3 reads CASSSDRGNNQPQHF. CDR3 coding DNA: TGTGCCAGCTCGTCGGACAGGGGAAACAATCAGCCCCAGCATTTT.

This clone was found a few times. The rearrangement joins TRBV5-1 to TRBJ2-7; 13 bases are a match to TRBD2. Germline V lookup: CDR1 SGHRS, CDR2 YFSETQ. The CDR3 runs 16 residues. V lost 4 bases to trimming and J lost 4 bases; unmatched junction nucleotides: 8. CDR3 loop: CASSPRTSGSSYEQYF. The CDR3 DNA reads TGCGCCAGCAGCCCCCGGACTAGCGGGAGTTCTTACGAGCAGTACTTC. Full variable domain (outside the CDR3, taken from reference TRBV5-1 and TRBJ2-7): KAGVTQTPRYLIKTRGQQVTLSCSPISGHRSVSWYQQTPGQGLQFLFEYFSETQRNKGNFPGRFSGRQFSNSRSEMNVSTLELGDSALYLCASSPRTSGSSYEQYFGPGTRLTVT.

This clone turned up a few times. The chain links TRBV2 to TRBJ1-3; D call uncertain. V lost 2 bases to trimming and J lost 4 bases, with 12 bases between them. This CDR3 is built from 15 residues. The germline V gene encodes CDR1 SNHLY and CDR2 FYNNEI. The CDR3 here is CASSESRSRGNTIYF. The CDR3 bases are TGTGCCAGCAGTGAAAGCAGGTCCCGAGGAAACACCATATATTTT.

The CDR3 protein is CSVEGDRGRGKLFF. CDR3 DNA: TGCAGCGTTGAAGGAGACAGGGGTCGCGGAAAACTGTTTTTT. The V call is TRBV29-1, the J call TRBJ1-4, with TRBD1 matching 8 bases. The CDR3 contains 14 residues. The V gene end was trimmed by 1 base and the J gene end by 10 bases; junction bases not matched to a gene: 8. Germline-derived CDR1 and CDR2 are SQVTM and ANQGSEA.

The V call is TRBV4-1, the J call TRBJ2-5; TRBD1 aligns across 12 bases. The CDR3 has 16 residues. Germline CDR1 is MGHRA and CDR2 is YSYEKL. The V segment lost 3 bases and the J segment 5 bases; nucleotides outside the gene matches: 7. CDR3 coding DNA: TGCGCCAGCAGCCAGTTCGGGACAGGGGGCTGGGAGACCCAGTACTTC. It translates to CASSQFGTGGWETQYF.

The chain carries TRBV6-5 and TRBJ2-1, with a possible D match to TRBD2 (6 bases). Germline V lookup: CDR1 MNHEY, CDR2 SVGAGI. V lost 2 bases and J 4 bases, leaving 15 bases between the germline ends. The CDR3 contains 16 residues. CDR3 sequence reads: CASSYGAGSQYNEQFF. The CDR3 nucleotides are TGTGCCAGCAGTTACGGGGCGGGATCCCAATACAATGAGCAGTTCTTC.

The rearrangement uses TRBV5-6 and TRBJ2-7; 7 nucleotides agree with TRBD2. CDR1 is SGHDT, CDR2 YYEEEE, per germline. V lost 3 bases, J lost 0 bases, and 9 bases stayed unmatched. The CDR3 consists of 16 residues. CDR3 region: CASSSWDRGDSYEQYF. The CDR3 DNA reads as TGTGCCAGCAGCTCCTGGGATCGGGGGGACTCCTACGAGCAGTACTTC.

About this clone itself: Relative to the germline gene, one junction end is altered; a read error may explain this. The chain is built from TRBV28 and TRBJ2-1, with TRBD2 identical over 9 bases. The CDR3 has 14 residues. From germline, CDR1 is MDHEN and CDR2 SYDVKM. CDR3 sequence: CASSFWGREGQTVF. The DNA for the CDR3 is TGTGCCAGCAGTTTCTGGGGGCGGGAGGGCCAAACCGTCTTC.

The chain carries TRBV2 and TRBJ2-7; a possible D gene is TRBD2 (6 bases). CDR1 and CDR2 from the germline V gene are SNHLY and FYNNEI. V lost 7 bases and J 2 bases, leaving 15 bases between the germline ends. This CDR3 is built from 14 residues. The CDR3 DNA follows: TGTGCCAGCAATTCGGGGCGGGGAACCTACGAGCAGTACTTC. It yields the protein CASNSGRGTYEQYF.

The V call is TRBV5-8, the J call TRBJ1-5; 10 positions agree with TRBD1. Germline assignment: CDR1 SGHTS and CDR2 YDEGEE. There are 14 residues in the CDR3. J gave up 7 bases and V 2 bases, and 3 bases lay outside the gene matches. Written as DNA, the CDR3 is TGTGCCAGCAGCTTTGGGACAGGGGACCAGCCCCAGCATTTT. Amino acids: CASSFGTGDQPQHF.

V and J are TRBV6-5 and TRBJ1-2; no definite D call. This CDR3 has 11 residues. V was trimmed by 11 bases and J by 2 bases, leaving 9 bases between them. The germline V gene has CDR1 MNHEY and CDR2 SVGAGI. CDR3: CAADGNYGYTF. CDR3 sequence (DNA): TGTGCCGCTGACGGGAACTATGGCTACACCTTC.